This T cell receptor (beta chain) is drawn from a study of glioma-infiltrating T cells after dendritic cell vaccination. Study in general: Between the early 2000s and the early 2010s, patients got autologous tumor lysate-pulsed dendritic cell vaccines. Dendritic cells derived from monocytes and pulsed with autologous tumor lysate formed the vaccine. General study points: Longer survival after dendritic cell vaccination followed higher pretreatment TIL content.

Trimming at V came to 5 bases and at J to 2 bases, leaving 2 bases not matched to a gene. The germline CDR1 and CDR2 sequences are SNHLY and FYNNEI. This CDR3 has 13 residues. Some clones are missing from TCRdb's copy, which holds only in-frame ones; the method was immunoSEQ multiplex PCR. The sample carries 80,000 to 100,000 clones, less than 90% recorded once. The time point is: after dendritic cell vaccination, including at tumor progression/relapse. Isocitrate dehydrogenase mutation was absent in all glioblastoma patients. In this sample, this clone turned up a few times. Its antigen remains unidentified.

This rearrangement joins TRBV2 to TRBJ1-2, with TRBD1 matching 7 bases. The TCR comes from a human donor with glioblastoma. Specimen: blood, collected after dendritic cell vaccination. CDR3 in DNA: TGTGCCAGCAGTCCGACAGGGAACTATGGCTACACCTTC. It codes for CASSPTGNYGYTF.